This T cell receptor (beta chain) emerged from a study of blood T cell repertoires in COVID-19 (TCRdb year 2020). For the study in its entirety: Samples covering the acute and convalescent phases of COVID-19 were provided by collaborators in the United States, Italy and Spain. The prospective study material was composed of cDNA or gDNA derived from T cells, B-cell-depleted T cells, or PBMCs. Subjects who had been exposed to COVID-19, were actively infected with it, or had recovered from it provided the deeply sampled blood TCRbeta repertoires that made up the dataset. The repertoires were released in a freely available public database meant as a resource for research on the immune response to SARS-CoV-2. Samples were obtained from the ongoing ImmuneRACE study (first 160 participants) and from some 1,200 subjects provided by 6 global collaborators. Nearly every sample came with metadata listing a de-identified subject ID, COVID-19 status, age in years and sex. Where available, HLA class I and class II types were taken from metadata supplied by the sample provider and were not determined by assay-based typing.

Trimming removed 4 bases from V and 6 bases from J, leaving 10 bases between the germline ends. There are 13 amino acids in the CDR3, from cysteine to phenylalanine inclusive. CDR3 DNA is the only sequence kept; it has 39 bases, read in frame from the first base. Looking up the germline V gene yields CDR1 MDHEN and CDR2 SYDVKM. Collaborating institutions collected whole blood in K2EDTA tubes following their own protocols. Collaborator samples were shipped for TCRbeta analysis as frozen whole blood, isolated PBMCs, or DNA extracted from either sample type. TCRbeta CDR3 regions were amplified from genomic DNA by means of the immunoSEQ Assay, a bias-controlled multiplex PCR. On the study's bioinformatics: Nucleated cell counts per sample were estimated from amplification of reference gene primers within the assay. To quantify the absolute abundance of each unique TCRbeta CDR3 rearrangement, sequence reads were collapsed and filtered. Productive Simpson clonality was computed per sample as the square root of Simpson's diversity index over productive rearrangements. TCRdb provides this immuneACCESS table in a form limited to in-frame rearrangements. Some clones are lacking; in checked studies, under half of them reflect an unresolved V gene, and why the rest are absent is not known. V and J calls plus clone size are reproduced from that table; the DNA served to infer D and trimming. Across this sample there are over 120,000 clones, with 85% to 90% seen only once. The ten largest make up 8.6% of the sample.

In regard to this clone: Its specific antigen is unknown. There are no base qualities to consult, and no much larger clone falls within one base.

General conclusions and limits of the study: The quantity of clinical and demographic metadata differed by source and by participant and was supplied without curation.

In this chain, TRBV28 is recombined with TRBJ1-5; the D gene remains uncertain. This TCR derives from a woman between 50 and 59 years old with active or convalescent COVID-19. The sequenced material came from peripheral blood. The CDR3: CASSSGPRQPQHF. The sequenced DNA: TGTGCCAGCAGTTCGGGTCCACGTCAGCCCCAGCATTTT.